These 30 T cell receptor beta chains share one sample of origin, sequenced in a study of T cell responses to AZD1222 COVID-19 vaccine. Some clones are missing from TCRdb's copy, which holds only in-frame ones; the method was immunoSEQ multiplex PCR. The sample gives over 35,000 clones, around three quarters of which show up once; about 20% is in the top ten. Sequenced here: peripheral blood, sampled 28 days after the second dose of the MenACWY control vaccine. The receptors originated from an adult who received the MenACWY meningococcal vaccine as a control.

This clone was counted a few times. J is TRBJ1-4 and V is TRBV21-1. TRBV21-1 is a pseudogene locus. The CDR3 has 18 residues. Written as DNA, the CDR3 is TGTGCCAGCAGCAAAGGGACTCAGGGCGCCACAACTAATGAAAAACTGTTTTTT. Its protein product is CASSKGTQGATTNEKLFF.

This sequence joins TRBV30 and TRBJ1-1, with TRBD1 as a possible D gene (5 bases). Germline lookup yields CDR1 GTSNPN and CDR2 SVGIG (reference sequence). The CDR3 length is 14 residues. The V and J ends lost 2 bases and 3 bases respectively, with 13 bases between them. CDR3 residues: CAWSMGGWDTEAFF. The CDR3, as DNA: TGTGCCTGGAGTATGGGGGGATGGGACACTGAAGCTTTCTTT.

The chain combines TRBV19 with TRBJ2-2; D is ambiguous. Germline V lookup: CDR1 LNHDA, CDR2 SQIVND (reference sequence). The CDR3 spans 13 residues. V lost 5 bases and J 7 bases, leaving 11 bases between the germline ends. This CDR3 reads CASSPRLGGELFF. The CDR3 DNA sequence: TGTGCCAGTAGTCCAAGGTTGGGCGGGGAGCTGTTTTTT.

The genes are TRBV3-1 (or the pseudogene TRBV3-2) and TRBJ2-5; either TRBD1 or TRBD2 may supply D (5 bases each). Germline loops: CDR1 LGHDT, CDR2 YNNKEL (reference sequence). This CDR3 contains 17 residues. The V and J ends lost 0 bases and 6 bases respectively, with 20 bases between them. The CDR3 loop reads CASSQDWSGTVLQTQYF. The CDR3 DNA reads TGTGCCAGCAGCCAAGATTGGTCGGGGACCGTTTTGCAGACCCAGTACTTC.

This clone has ten or more counts. The chain combines TRBV11-2 with TRBJ2-2; possible D gene TRBD1, 5 bases. Germline V lookup: CDR1 SGHAT, CDR2 FQNNGV. The CDR3 extends over 13 amino acids. V lost 4 bases and J 6 bases, leaving 9 bases between the germline ends. CDR3 coding DNA: TGTGCCAGCAGCTCAGGGCTCGCCGGGGAGCTGTTTTTT. Amino acids: CASSSGLAGELFF.

The genes are TRBV27 and TRBJ1-3, with TRBD1 matching 7 bases. The CDR3 runs to 16 residues. Germline V gene lookup returns CDR1 MNHEY and CDR2 SMNVEV (reference sequence). V lost 3 bases to trimming and J lost 4 bases; unmatched junction nucleotides: 9. Here the CDR3 reads CASSFSTPGQGNTIYF. CDR3 coding DNA: TGTGCCAGCAGTTTCTCAACCCCGGGACAGGGAAACACCATATATTTT.

This chain links TRBV19 with TRBJ2-1, with 12 positions matching TRBD2. The CDR3 loop spans 16 amino acids. The V segment lost 7 bases and the J segment 2 bases; nucleotides outside the gene matches: 6. Per the germline V gene, CDR1 is LNHDA and CDR2 is SQIVND (reference sequence). The CDR3 coding sequence is TGTGCCAGTACCACGGCTAGCGGGAGGGCCTACAATGAGCAGTTCTTC. Translation gives CASTTASGRAYNEQFF. Using reference TRBV19 and TRBJ2-1 for the parts outside the CDR3, the full variable domain is DGGITQSPKYLFRKEGQNVTLSCEQNLNHDAMYWYRQDPGQGLRLIYYSQIVNDFQKGDIAEGYSVSREKKESFPLTVTSAQKNPTAFYLCASTTASGRAYNEQFFGPGTRLTVL.

The chain links TRBV7-8 to TRBJ1-5; tentatively, D is TRBD1 (5 bases). The CDR3 runs 15 residues. The V gene's germline CDR1 is SGHVS and CDR2 FQNEAQ. With 3 bases removed from V and 6 bases from J, the gap between germline ends came to 15 bases. The CDR3 is CASSFAPGEFQPQHF. The CDR3 nucleotides are TGTGCCAGCAGCTTCGCCCCGGGGGAGTTTCAGCCCCAGCATTTT.

This sequence joins TRBV28 and TRBJ1-1; D ambiguous. CDR1 MDHEN and CDR2 SYDVKM come from the germline V gene. The CDR3 loop spans 16 amino acids. Trimming left V 2 bases short and J 3 bases short, with 16 bases between. The CDR3 loop reads CASSLGTQPVYTEAFF. CDR3 coding DNA: TGTGCCAGCAGTTTAGGCACACAGCCCGTGTACACTGAAGCTTTCTTT.

This chain links TRBV12-3 or TRBV12-4 with TRBJ1-2; D unresolved. This CDR3 is built from 13 residues. Trimming took 5 bases from V and 3 from J, leaving 10 bases between them. Written as DNA, the CDR3 is TGTGCCAGCAGTCCGACCCATCACTATGGCTACACCTTC. This gives the protein CASSPTHHYGYTF.

The V and J genes are TRBV12-5 and TRBJ2-7, with 12 bases that match TRBD2. The length of the CDR3 is 15 residues. CDR1 and CDR2 (germline): LGHNT, FRNRAP. With 1 base clipped from V and 4 bases from J, the junction kept 2 bases outside the gene matches. The CDR3 region is CASGLASGRGYEQYF. CDR3 coding DNA: TGTGCTAGTGGTTTGGCTAGCGGGAGGGGGTACGAGCAGTACTTC.

CDR3 region: CASRKGQGRERKAFF. CDR3 in DNA: TGTGCCAGTAGAAAGGGGCAGGGACGCGAGCGAAAGGCTTTCTTT. The V call is TRBV19, the J call TRBJ1-1; D might be TRBD1 (5 bases). V shed 6 bases and J shed 11 bases, with 25 bases lying between them. This CDR3 region has 15 residues. Germline CDR1 LNHDA, CDR2 SQIVND (reference sequence). The whole variable domain, remainder taken from reference TRBV19 and TRBJ1-1, is DGGITQSPKYLFRKEGQNVTLSCEQNLNHDAMYWYRQDPGQGLRLIYYSQIVNDFQKGDIAEGYSVSREKKESFPLTVTSAQKNPTAFYLCASRKGQGRERKAFFGQGTRLTVV.

This clone was seen a handful of times. This chain connects TRBV27 to TRBJ1-4; unclear D gene. Trimming took off 2 bases at V and 5 bases at J, with 12 bases between the two ends. The CDR3 loop spans 15 amino acids. CDR1 is MNHEY, CDR2 SMNVEV, per germline (reference sequence). The CDR3 DNA reads as TGTGCCAGCAGTTTAAATCGGGGTACGAATGAAAAACTGTTTTTT. Translating gives CASSLNRGTNEKLFF.

The CDR3 is CASSESGTRSTDTQYF. Here the CDR3 DNA reads TGTGCCAGCAGTGAATCCGGGACTAGGTCCACAGATACGCAGTATTTT. The chain employs TRBV25-1 and TRBJ2-3; 8 bases fit TRBD2. V shed 1 base and J 2 bases; nucleotides not matched to a gene: 5. This CDR3 comprises 16 residues. Per germline, CDR1 MGHDK and CDR2 SYGVNS.

This clone was detected a few times. The DNA for the CDR3 is TGTGCCAGCAGACGACGGACAGGGGATAATTCACCCCTCCACTTT. Amino acids: CASRRRTGDNSPLHF. The genes are TRBV6-5 and TRBJ1-6; 9 nucleotides agree with TRBD1. V gave up 6 bases and J gave up 5 bases; unmatched junction bases: 5. The CDR3 loop spans 15 amino acids. Germline CDR1 and CDR2: MNHEY and SVGAGI.

The J gene is TRBJ2-6, the V gene TRBV5-5; TRBD1 might be the D (5 bases). Germline CDR1 reads SGHKS; CDR2 reads YYEKEE (reference sequence). This CDR3 is 15 amino acids long. Trimming cost V 0 bases and J 2 bases, with 6 bases left between them. In DNA, the CDR3 is TGTGCCAGCAGCTTGGGGGGCGCTGGGGCCAACGTCCTGACTTTC. It specifies CASSLGGAGANVLTF.

The chain joins TRBV11-2 to TRBJ2-5; D is possibly TRBD1 or TRBD2 (5 bases each). V lost 1 base and J 1 base, leaving 13 bases between the germline ends. CDR1 and CDR2 from the germline V gene are SGHAT and FQNNGV. CDR3 length: 16 residues. The CDR3 bases are TGTGCCAGCAGCTTAGCGAGGGAAAGGGGCCAAGAGACCCAGTACTTC. Its protein product is CASSLARERGQETQYF.

The chain couples TRBV2 to TRBJ2-5, with no clear D. V was cut by 4 bases and J by 4 bases, with 7 bases left in between. The germline V gene encodes CDR1 SNHLY and CDR2 FYNNEI. CDR3 length: 12 residues. The CDR3 region is CASSVVRETQYF. As DNA, the CDR3 is TGTGCCAGCAGTGTTGTCCGAGAGACCCAGTACTTC.

The J gene is TRBJ2-7, the V gene TRBV10-3; perhaps TRBD2 as D (6 bases). CDR3 length equals 14 residues. V lost 9 bases to trimming and J lost 4 bases, with 19 bases between them. CDR1 ENHRY and CDR2 SYGVKD come from the germline V gene. The chain's CDR3 is CAIKEGWDTYEQYF. Written as DNA, the CDR3 is TGTGCCATAAAGGAGGGTTGGGATACTTACGAGCAGTACTTC.

This chain joins TRBV20-1 and TRBJ1-3; D is possibly TRBD1 (5 bases). Trimming stripped 3 bases from V and 8 bases from J, with 8 bases between. The CDR3 is 11 residues long. Germline CDR1 is DFQATT and CDR2 is SNEGSKA (reference sequence). CDR3 coding DNA: TGCAGTGCTAGCCAGGGAGACACCATATATTTT. It yields the protein CSASQGDTIYF.

V usage is TRBV3-1 (or the pseudogene TRBV3-2) and J usage is TRBJ2-3; D is tentatively TRBD1 or TRBD2 (5 bases each). The CDR3 has 13 residues. Trimming removed 3 bases from V and 6 bases from J, with 10 bases in between. Germline CDR1 reads LGHDT; CDR2 reads YNNKEL (reference sequence). The CDR3 reads CASSQGVGDTQYF. CDR3 sequence (DNA): TGTGCCAGCAGCCAGGGGGTTGGTGATACGCAGTATTTT.

This clone was detected many times. DNA of the CDR3: TGTGCCAGCAGTCGACTAGCGGGAGGAAGCGGGGAGCAGTTCTTC. Its translation is CASSRLAGGSGEQFF. The chain uses TRBV6-4 and TRBJ2-1, with 13 bases fitting TRBD2. The V gene's germline CDR1 is MRHNA and CDR2 SNTAGT. The CDR3 extends over 15 amino acids. V dropped 5 bases and J dropped 10; count of bases not matched to a gene: 8.

V gene TRBV27 combines with J gene TRBJ1-1; TRBD1 is a possible D gene (5 bases). Germline CDR1 and CDR2: MNHEY and SMNVEV (reference sequence). The V end was cut by 4 bases, the J end by 1 base, with 13 bases between. The CDR3 spans 15 residues. In DNA, the CDR3 is TGTGCCAGCAGTTCGCTAGGGGCGGGGAACACTGAAGCTTTCTTT. This sequence encodes CASSSLGAGNTEAFF.

The CDR3 spells CASSESGPAGLNYGYTF. DNA for the CDR3: TGTGCCAGCAGTGAATCGGGGCCCGCGGGACTAAACTATGGCTACACCTTC. V gene TRBV2 combines with J gene TRBJ1-2; TRBD1 might be the D (5 bases). From germline, CDR1 is SNHLY and CDR2 FYNNEI. This CDR3 has 17 residues. The V end lost 2 bases, the J end lost 2 bases, and 18 bases lay between the germline ends. Looking up the rest from reference TRBV2 and TRBJ1-2 gives the full variable domain: EPEVTQTPSHQVTQMGQEVILRCVPISNHLYFYWYRQILGQKVEFLVSFYNNEISEKSEIFDDQFSVERPDGSNFTLKIRSTKLEDSAMYFCASSESGPAGLNYGYTFGSGTRLTVV.

The V gene is TRBV9, the J gene TRBJ1-6; 9 bases match TRBD1. The ends lost 5 bases at V and 4 bases at J; junction bases unmatched: 4. Germline V gene data show CDR1 as SGDLS and CDR2 as YYNGEE. This CDR3 is 15 amino acids long. CDR3 in DNA: TGTGCCAGCAGAACCGGGACAGGGTATAATTCACCCCTCCACTTT. This codes for CASRTGTGYNSPLHF.

The V call is TRBV3-1 (or the pseudogene TRBV3-2), the J call TRBJ1-3; tentative D call: TRBD1 (6 bases). Trimming left V 4 bases short and J 0 bases short, with 13 bases between. This CDR3 has 16 residues. Germline V gene lookup returns CDR1 LGHDT and CDR2 YNNKEL (reference sequence). For the CDR3, the DNA is TGTGCCAGCAGCCGTAGTCAGGGGAGCTCTGGAAACACCATATATTTT. Its translation: CASSRSQGSSGNTIYF.

V gene TRBV9 combines with J gene TRBJ2-1; TRBD2 agrees at 12 bases. CDR1 and CDR2 (germline): SGDLS, YYNGEE. V gave up 4 bases and J gave up 0 bases; unmatched junction bases: 14. The length of the CDR3 is 20 residues. CDR3 coding DNA: TGTGCCAGCAGCTCAAACACGGCGTCTAGCGGGAGGGTCTCCTACAATGAGCAGTTCTTC. It translates to CASSSNTASSGRVSYNEQFF.

The rearrangement uses TRBV10-3 and TRBJ1-2; D is undetermined. V lost 6 bases and J lost 1, with 9 bases in between. The germline V gene has CDR1 ENHRY and CDR2 SYGVKD. CDR3 length: 13 residues. The CDR3 loop reads CAISANSNYGYTF. CDR3 DNA sequence: TGTGCCATCAGCGCAAACAGTAACTATGGCTACACCTTC.

The chain has TRBV5-4 and TRBJ1-3, with D unclear. CDR1 is SGHNT, CDR2 YYREEE, per germline (reference sequence). V lost 4 bases and J 1 base, leaving 9 bases between the germline ends. The CDR3 has 14 amino acids. Here the CDR3 reads CASSLESSGNTIYF. CDR3 sequence (DNA): TGTGCCAGCAGCCTGGAGTCGTCTGGAAACACCATATATTTT.

The V and J genes are TRBV5-1 and TRBJ2-3; D possibly uses TRBD1 or TRBD2 (5 bases each). The length of the CDR3 is 14 residues. Trimming cost V 7 bases and J 8 bases, with 20 bases left between them. Germline CDR1 is SGHRS and CDR2 is YFSETQ. The CDR3 here is CASGRDPSSGTQYF. The CDR3 coding sequence is TGCGCCAGCGGCCGGGACCCCAGTTCCGGTACGCAGTATTTT.